One and the same sample provided the 9 T cell receptor beta chains below, sequenced in a study of cytomegalovirus exposure and HLA in healthy donors (dated by TCRdb to about 2017). Library prep was done by the immunoSEQ multiplex PCR assay. For the multiplex PCR, a mixture combining 60 forward primers for TCR Vbeta segments and 13 reverse primers for TCR Jbeta segments was used. What TCRdb holds here is the immuneACCESS table cut down to in-frame rearrangements. Part of the clones is not present; checked against another copy, under half of the missing clones reflect an unresolved V gene, and the others are unexplained. This sample's table has entries for some 75,000 clones. 0.83% of the sample lies in the top ten. Sequencing was carried out using PBMCs. These receptors came from a boy aged 5-17 years in good health and CMV-seronegative.

The chain employs TRBV19 and TRBJ2-2; D gene uncertain. Germline assignment: CDR1 LNHDA and CDR2 SQIVND (reference sequence). V lost 3 bases and J 2 bases, leaving 10 bases between the germline ends. This CDR3 has 15 amino acids. CDR3 DNA: TGTGCCAGTAGTATGAGGCTCGGAAACACCGGGGAGCTGTTTTTT. Translated: CASSMRLGNTGELFF.

The rearrangement links TRBV15 to TRBJ1-5; perhaps TRBD1 as D (6 bases). The germline V gene has CDR1 LNHNV and CDR2 YYDKDF (reference sequence). V was trimmed by 9 bases and J by 1 base, leaving 13 bases between them. The length of the CDR3 is 14 residues. Here the CDR3 reads CATGRGNSNQPQHF. For the CDR3, the DNA is TGTGCCACGGGGAGGGGGAACAGCAATCAGCCCCAGCATTTT.

The V call is TRBV6-5, the J call TRBJ1-2; D gene unclear. Germline CDR1 and CDR2: MNHEY and SVGAGI. This CDR3 spans 12 amino acids. The germline V and J ends were trimmed by 6 bases and 8 bases, with 13 bases remaining between them. CDR3: CASSQTPYGYTF. The CDR3 nucleotides are TGTGCCAGCAGCCAGACTCCGTACGGCTACACCTTC.

The CDR3 sequence is CASSLGDMGLYGYTF. The CDR3 bases are TGTGCCAGCAGCTTGGGCGATATGGGGCTCTATGGCTACACCTTC. V gene TRBV5-4 combines with J gene TRBJ1-2, with a weak D call TRBD1 (5 bases). Trimming pared 0 bases from V and 4 bases from J, leaving 13 bases between. The CDR3 is made up of 15 amino acids. Germline lookup yields CDR1 SGHNT and CDR2 YYREEE (reference sequence).

The chain carries TRBV9 and TRBJ2-7; TRBD2 is a possible D gene (6 bases). CDR1 and CDR2 from the germline V gene are SGDLS and YYNGEE. V lost 0 bases, J lost 2 bases, and 12 bases lay in between. The CDR3 totals 15 residues. CDR3 region: CASSVASGYTYEQYF. The CDR3, as DNA: TGTGCCAGCAGCGTAGCGAGCGGGTATACCTACGAGCAGTACTTC.

V and J are TRBV4-3 and TRBJ1-2; TRBD1 might be the D (5 bases). This CDR3 is 15 amino acids long. Trimming took off 0 bases at V and 4 bases at J, with 12 bases between the two ends. The germline V gene has CDR1 LGHNA and CDR2 YSLEER. CDR3 sequence: CASSQEFDSTYGYTF. CDR3 nucleotides: TGCGCCAGCAGCCAAGAATTCGACAGCACCTATGGCTACACCTTC.

The chain combines TRBV4-2 with TRBJ2-1; 7 nucleotides line up with TRBD2. V lost 4 bases and J lost 1; bases outside the gene matches: 10. The CDR3 sequence is 17 residues long. CDR1 is LGHNA and CDR2 is YNFKEQ in the germline V gene. The CDR3 DNA reads TGTGCCAGCAGCCTGTCTGTAGGACTAGGGTCCTACAATGAGCAGTTCTTC. This encodes CASSLSVGLGSYNEQFF.

CDR3 sequence (DNA): TGCGCCAGCAGCGGCCGATGGACAGGGAAAAGGAATGAGCAGTTCTTC. Its protein is CASSGRWTGKRNEQFF. This sequence joins TRBV5-1 and TRBJ2-1; 8 positions agree with TRBD1. The CDR3 spans 16 residues. Germline V CDR1 and CDR2: SGHRS, YFSETQ. J gave up 7 bases and V 4 bases, and 13 bases lay outside the gene matches.

CDR3 in amino acids: CASSVGGSTEAFF. CDR3 nucleotides: TGTGCCAGCAGCGTAGGAGGGTCCACTGAAGCTTTCTTT. This chain joins TRBV9 and TRBJ1-1, with D uncertain. CDR3 length equals 13 residues. Germline CDR1 and CDR2: SGDLS and YYNGEE. V dropped 0 bases and J dropped 4 bases, with 7 bases sitting between them. Together with reference TRBV9 and TRBJ1-1, the CDR3 gives the full variable domain: DSGVTQTPKHLITATGQRVTLRCSPRSGDLSVYWYQQSLDQGLQFLIQYYNGEERAKGNILERFSAQQFPDLHSELNLSSLELGDSALYFCASSVGGSTEAFFGQGTRLTVV.